Shown below are 32 T cell receptor beta chains from a single sample sequenced in a study of blood T cell repertoires in COVID-19. Profiling relied on immunoSEQ multiplex PCR, and the TCRdb table lists in-frame clones only, not all of them. The sample contains under 500,000 clones, around 89% of which appear only once. Sample: peripheral blood. These receptors were collected from a young woman with acute or convalescent COVID-19.

The chain carries TRBV19 and TRBJ2-2; 9 bases are a match to TRBD1. The CDR3 covers 17 residues. In germline, CDR1 is LNHDA, CDR2 SQIVND (reference sequence). The V segment lost 3 bases and the J segment 7 bases; nucleotides outside the gene matches: 12. The CDR3 nucleotides are TGTGCCAGTAGTATGACTCCGGGACAGGGAATCGGCGGGGAGCTGTTTTTT. This codes for CASSMTPGQGIGGELFF.

The V call is TRBV6-5, the J call TRBJ2-5; D gene unclear. The CDR3 runs to 14 residues. The V gene's germline CDR1 is MNHEY and CDR2 SVGAGI. The ends were cut back, 6 bases at V and 4 bases at J, with 15 bases in the middle. The CDR3 region is CASRTSGGPETQYF. The DNA for the CDR3 is TGTGCCAGCAGGACCTCCGGCGGCCCAGAGACCCAGTACTTC.

A single count supports this clone. V and J are TRBV10-3 and TRBJ1-1; 8 bases line up with TRBD1. The CDR3 has 15 amino acids. V lost 4 bases to trimming and J lost 6 bases; unmatched junction nucleotides: 10. Per the germline V gene, CDR1 is ENHRY and CDR2 is SYGVKD. CDR3 protein: CAISGEDRGSAEAFF. In DNA form, the CDR3 reads TGTGCCATCAGTGGCGAAGACAGGGGTTCGGCTGAAGCTTTCTTT.

This CDR3 reads CASSQGAGREAFF. The CDR3, as DNA: TGTGCCAGCTCCCAGGGGGCGGGTAGGGAAGCTTTCTTT. V usage is TRBV5-5 and J usage is TRBJ1-1, with TRBD1 identical over 8 bases. The germline V gene has CDR1 SGHKS and CDR2 YYEKEE (reference sequence). CDR3 length equals 13 residues. The junction had 10 bases not matched to a gene; V was cut back by 7 bases and J by 8 bases. The variable domain in full, with the rest retrieved from reference TRBV5-5 and TRBJ1-1, is DAGVTQSPTHLIKTRGQQVTLRCSPISGHKSVSWYQQVLGQGPQFIFQYYEKEERGRGNFPDRFSARQFPNYSSELNVNALLLGDSALYLCASSQGAGREAFFGQGTRLTVV.

The CDR3 protein is CASSWDRGDEQFF. CDR3 DNA: TGTGCCAGCAGCTGGGACAGGGGGGATGAGCAGTTCTTC. J is TRBJ2-1 and V is TRBV7-3, with TRBD1 identical over 11 bases. Looked up from germline, CDR1 is SGHTA and CDR2 is FQGTGA. The CDR3 is made up of 13 amino acids. Unmatched junction bases numbered 1, after V lost 4 bases and J lost 8 bases.

The V call is TRBV9, the J call TRBJ2-2; 10 bases fit TRBD1. CDR1 and CDR2 from the germline V gene are SGDLS and YYNGEE. CDR3 length: 15 residues. V lost 4 bases to trimming and J lost 7 bases; unmatched junction nucleotides: 7. CDR3 coding DNA: TGTGCCAGCAGCACGTGGGACAGGGGCAGCGGGGAGCTGTTTTTT. Translation: CASSTWDRGSGELFF.

The rearrangement links TRBV11-2 to TRBJ2-7; TRBD1 matches at 9 bases. V dropped 4 bases and J dropped 4; count of bases not matched to a gene: 14. Germline CDR1 and CDR2: SGHAT and FQNNGV. The CDR3 contains 17 residues. CDR3 amino acids: CASSYDGTGQGYYEQYF. CDR3 nucleotide sequence: TGTGCCAGCAGCTACGATGGAACGGGACAGGGTTATTACGAGCAGTACTTC. The full variable domain, completed using reference TRBV11-2 and TRBJ2-7, is EAGVAQSPRYKIIEKRQSVAFWCNPISGHATLYWYQQILGQGPKLLIQFQNNGVVDDSQLPKDRFSAERLKGVDSTLKIQPAKLEDSAVYLCASSYDGTGQGYYEQYFGPGTRLTVT.

The chain has TRBV24-1 and TRBJ1-1; TRBD1 might be the D (6 bases). This CDR3 comprises 11 residues. The V gene's germline CDR1 is KGHDR and CDR2 SFDVKD. Between the trimmed V and J ends, which lost 7 bases and 7 bases, there was a span of 9 bases. CDR3 amino acids: CATRGQNEAFF. The CDR3 DNA reads TGTGCCACCAGAGGACAGAATGAAGCTTTCTTT.

This rearrangement joins TRBV27 to TRBJ2-1; 12 bases match TRBD2. Trimming took 5 bases from V and 1 from J; bases not matched to a gene: 9. This CDR3 contains 18 residues. Per germline, CDR1 MNHEY and CDR2 SMNVEV (reference sequence). The CDR3 loop is CASSPRLAGASSYNEQFF. The CDR3 nucleotides are TGTGCCAGCAGTCCTAGACTAGCGGGGGCCTCTTCCTACAATGAGCAGTTCTTC.

This chain joins TRBV6-1 and TRBJ1-5; D gene ambiguous. This CDR3 has 18 amino acids. Trimming removed 3 bases from V and 3 bases from J, with 21 bases in between. CDR1 and CDR2 from the germline V gene are MNHNS and SASEGT. The CDR3 reads CASSDRLTSNRDNQPQHF. For the CDR3, the DNA is TGTGCCAGCAGTGACCGCCTTACCTCAAACCGGGACAATCAGCCCCAGCATTTT.

The rearrangement joins TRBV5-1 to TRBJ2-2; 7 positions agree with TRBD1. The V and J ends lost 2 bases and 2 bases, in that order; junction bases with no gene match: 3. Per the germline V gene, CDR1 is SGHRS and CDR2 is YFSETQ. This CDR3 spans 15 amino acids. CDR3 sequence reads: CASSFGTDNTGELFF. DNA for the CDR3: TGCGCCAGCAGCTTCGGGACAGACAACACCGGGGAGCTGTTTTTT.

The chain joins TRBV28 to TRBJ2-1; 8 bases are shared with TRBD2. The CDR3 runs to 15 residues. Looked up from germline, CDR1 is MDHEN and CDR2 is SYDVKM. V trimming: 3 bases; J trimming: 6 bases; junction bases outside the gene matches: 7. The CDR3 DNA sequence: TGTGCCAGCAGTTTCCTTTCGGGGGGGGCCAATGAGCAGTTCTTC. Protein: CASSFLSGGANEQFF.

The chain combines TRBV5-6 with TRBJ2-3; D is undetermined. Trimming pared 0 bases from V and 2 bases from J, leaving 13 bases between. Germline CDR1 reads SGHDT; CDR2 reads YYEEEE. CDR3 length equals 16 residues. CDR3 in amino acids: CASSLGWAVTTDTQYF. DNA for the CDR3: TGTGCCAGCAGCTTGGGGTGGGCAGTGACCACAGATACGCAGTATTTT.

The V gene is TRBV4-1, the J gene TRBJ2-7, with TRBD1 matching 8 bases. Germline lookup yields CDR1 MGHRA and CDR2 YSYEKL. The J segment lost 0 bases and the V segment lost 5 bases, leaving 6 bases of the junction unmatched. This CDR3 comprises 15 residues. Here the CDR3 DNA reads TGCGCCAGCAGCTCGGGACAGGCTATCTCCTACGAGCAGTACTTC. It translates to CASSSGQAISYEQYF.

The chain links TRBV5-1 to TRBJ2-3, with 9 nucleotides matching TRBD1. Germline V gene lookup returns CDR1 SGHRS and CDR2 YFSETQ. The V segment lost 4 bases and the J segment 3 bases; nucleotides outside the gene matches: 3. The CDR3 is 14 residues long. The CDR3 is CASSIGQGTDTQYF. In nucleotides, the CDR3 is TGCGCCAGCAGCATAGGACAGGGGACAGATACGCAGTATTTT.

The chain recombines TRBV12-5 with TRBJ2-3; TRBD2 agrees at 9 bases. The V segment lost 3 bases and the J segment 4 bases; nucleotides outside the gene matches: 5. The CDR3 runs to 15 residues. In germline, CDR1 is LGHNT, CDR2 FRNRAP. CDR3 bases: TGTGCTAGTGGTTTAGGGACTAGCAGCCCAGATACGCAGTATTTT. This codes for CASGLGTSSPDTQYF.

This clone was observed a handful of times. The chain joins TRBV3-1 (or the pseudogene TRBV3-2) to TRBJ2-1, with D unclear. CDR1 is LGHDT and CDR2 is YNNKEL in the germline V gene (reference sequence). The CDR3 sequence is 12 residues long. Trimming shortened V by 8 bases and J by 7 bases, and 12 bases separated the two germline ends. The CDR3 protein is CASGKSRNEQFF. The CDR3 DNA is TGTGCCAGCGGCAAAAGCAGGAATGAGCAGTTCTTC.

The rearrangement links TRBV28 to TRBJ1-1; D might be TRBD1 (5 bases). Per germline, CDR1 MDHEN and CDR2 SYDVKM. CDR3 size: 15 residues. V dropped 2 bases and J dropped 2 bases, with 12 bases sitting between them. CDR3 sequence: CASSLTGGYNTEAFF. The CDR3 bases are TGTGCCAGCAGTTTAACGGGGGGGTACAACACTGAAGCTTTCTTT.

The rearrangement uses TRBV5-1 and TRBJ1-2; D unresolved. The CDR3 totals 12 residues. V was shortened by 0 bases and J by 8 bases, with 8 bases between the two germline ends. In germline, CDR1 is SGHRS, CDR2 YFSETQ. CDR3: CASSLVIGGYTF. As DNA, the CDR3 is TGCGCCAGCAGCTTGGTAATCGGGGGCTACACCTTC.

CDR3 DNA sequence: TGTGCCAGCAGCTCTCCAGGAAGCTCCTACAATGAGCAGTTCTTC. Amino acid sequence: CASSSPGSSYNEQFF. The chain couples TRBV7-3 to TRBJ2-1; D ambiguous. There are 15 residues in the CDR3. The germline V gene has CDR1 SGHTA and CDR2 FQGTGA. V was shortened by 4 bases and J by 0 bases, with 10 bases between the two germline ends.

The CDR3 DNA reads as TGTGCCAGCAGTTACTCCGCAGGAAGGCTATACGAGCAGTACTTC. It encodes CASSYSAGRLYEQYF. The chain is built from TRBV6-5 and TRBJ2-7; no firm D call. This CDR3 spans 15 amino acids. The germline gives CDR1 MNHEY, CDR2 SVGAGI. The V gene lost 0 bases and the J gene lost 4 bases, with 13 bases spanning the gap.

The chain couples TRBV2 to TRBJ2-5; TRBD2 agrees at 7 bases. The length of the CDR3 is 14 residues. J gave up 2 bases and V 6 bases, and 6 bases lay outside the gene matches. Germline lookup yields CDR1 SNHLY and CDR2 FYNNEI. The CDR3 nucleotides read TGTGCCAGCAGATTTTTGCGGGGGCAAGAGACCCAGTACTTC. The encoded protein is CASRFLRGQETQYF.

The V call is TRBV12-1, the J call TRBJ2-3; the table's D call, TRBD2, was not checked against the DNA. TRBV12-1 corresponds to a pseudogene. The CDR3 consists of 15 residues. The CDR3 DNA reads TGTGCCAGCATCACAAGCGGGGGGGCCCAAGATACGCAGTATTTT. Translating gives CASITSGGAQDTQYF.

This chain joins TRBV3-1 (or the pseudogene TRBV3-2) and TRBJ2-7; tentative D call: TRBD1 (5 bases). The germline V gene encodes CDR1 LGHDT and CDR2 YNNKEL (reference sequence). This CDR3 contains 14 residues. Deletions cut 5 bases from V and 2 bases from J, with 13 bases between. DNA of the CDR3: TGTGCCAGCAGCTCAAACAGGCTCACCTACGAGCAGTACTTC. As protein: CASSSNRLTYEQYF.

CDR3 DNA: TGTGCCAGCAGTGTCGACAGTGGCTACACCTTC. Protein: CASSVDSGYTF. The chain has TRBV28 and TRBJ1-2; a weak D match, TRBD1 (5 bases). The CDR3 is made up of 11 amino acids. The germline V and J ends were trimmed by 5 bases and 7 bases, with 8 bases remaining between them. CDR1 is MDHEN and CDR2 is SYDVKM in the germline V gene.

V and J are TRBV5-4 and TRBJ2-2, with 9 bases matching TRBD1. The CDR3 covers 14 residues. CDR1 and CDR2 from the germline V gene are SGHNT and YYREEE (reference sequence). The V segment lost 4 bases and the J segment 6 bases; nucleotides outside the gene matches: 4. CDR3 sequence (DNA): TGTGCCAGCAGCAAGGACAGGGGTTCCGGGGAGCTGTTTTTT. This codes for CASSKDRGSGELFF.

In DNA form, the CDR3 reads TGTGCCAGCAGCCGAAGCGGGGTCCTGAACACTGAAGCTTTCTTT. Its protein product is CASSRSGVLNTEAFF. The J gene is TRBJ1-1, the V gene TRBV11-1; D ambiguous. This CDR3 comprises 15 residues. CDR1 is SGHAT, CDR2 FQDESV, per germline (reference sequence). V was pared by 5 bases and J by 0 bases, with 13 bases between.

This clone was seen more than once but under ten times. The rearrangement links TRBV18 to TRBJ1-3; 8 positions agree with TRBD1. V lost 3 bases and J lost 5; bases outside the gene matches: 6. The CDR3 contains 15 residues. Germline V gene lookup returns CDR1 KGHSH and CDR2 LQKENI. The CDR3 DNA follows: TGTGCCAGCTCACCGAAGGACAGGGACAGAAACACCATATATTTT. Translated: CASSPKDRDRNTIYF. The entire variable domain, with the rest obtained from reference TRBV18 and TRBJ1-3, is as follows: NAGVMQNPRHLVRRRGQEARLRCSPMKGHSHVYWYRQLPEEGLKFMVYLQKENIIDESGMPKERFSAEFPKEGPSILRIQQVVRGDSAAYFCASSPKDRDRNTIYFGEGSWLTVV.

The chain joins TRBV6-5 to TRBJ2-1, with 15 bases lining up with TRBD2. Losses at the gene ends were 3 bases for V and 13 bases for J; bases not matched to a gene: 10. This CDR3 spans 16 amino acids. Per the germline V gene, CDR1 is MNHEY and CDR2 is SVGAGI. The CDR3 loop reads CASSYWRTSGGGEQFF. The DNA of the CDR3 is TGTGCCAGCAGTTATTGGAGGACTAGCGGGGGGGGTGAACAGTTCTTC.

The chain employs TRBV3-1 (or the pseudogene TRBV3-2) and TRBJ2-5; 8 bases agree with TRBD2. Germline loops: CDR1 LGHDT, CDR2 YNNKEL (reference sequence). This CDR3 has 15 residues. V shed 4 bases and J 5 bases; nucleotides not matched to a gene: 9. Here the CDR3 DNA reads TGTGCCAGCAGCCTTACGGGACTAGATTCGGAGACCCAGTACTTC. Its translation: CASSLTGLDSETQYF.

This rearrangement joins TRBV5-1 to TRBJ2-3; 10 bases agree with TRBD2. In germline, CDR1 is SGHRS, CDR2 YFSETQ. The CDR3 is made up of 16 amino acids. V was clipped by 1 base and J by 4 bases; unmatched bases: 6. CDR3 bases: TGCGCCAGCAGCTTGCAGCGGGGGGGCGTGGCAGATACGCAGTATTTT. Residues: CASSLQRGGVADTQYF.

This clone came up once. This chain joins TRBV12-3 or TRBV12-4 and TRBJ2-1; D gene unclear. The CDR3 sequence is 12 residues long. V lost 5 bases to trimming and J lost 8 bases, with 10 bases between them. CDR3: CASSKSTHEQFF. Here the CDR3 DNA reads TGTGCCAGCAGTAAGTCCACACATGAGCAGTTCTTC.